This paragraph covers one TCR beta chain sequence. Its antigen is unidentified. This entry comes from a study of cytomegalovirus exposure and HLA in healthy donors. This CDR3 spans 15 amino acids. Trimming cost V 1 base and J 6 bases, with 13 bases left between them. Germline V gives CDR1 SGHRS, CDR2 YFSETQ. PCR was performed using 60 Vbeta and 13 Jbeta primers. Sequenced by immunoSEQ multiplex PCR; TCRdb stores in-frame clones only, minus some. The sample totals 60,000 to 85,000 clones. Notes on the study in general: Roughly even sequencing depth across donors was the assumption behind the presence/absence analyses. Productive rates of about 87% or about 30% were seen for most TCR beta V segments in an earlier analysis.

The clonotype originates from a man in his fifties in good health and CMV-seropositive. Material for sequencing was PBMCs. The V and J genes are TRBV5-1 and TRBJ1-4; D remains ambiguous. CDR3 amino acids: CASSLLSRVDEKLFF. CDR3 DNA sequence: TGCGCCAGCAGCTTGCTTAGCCGAGTCGATGAAAAACTGTTTTTT.